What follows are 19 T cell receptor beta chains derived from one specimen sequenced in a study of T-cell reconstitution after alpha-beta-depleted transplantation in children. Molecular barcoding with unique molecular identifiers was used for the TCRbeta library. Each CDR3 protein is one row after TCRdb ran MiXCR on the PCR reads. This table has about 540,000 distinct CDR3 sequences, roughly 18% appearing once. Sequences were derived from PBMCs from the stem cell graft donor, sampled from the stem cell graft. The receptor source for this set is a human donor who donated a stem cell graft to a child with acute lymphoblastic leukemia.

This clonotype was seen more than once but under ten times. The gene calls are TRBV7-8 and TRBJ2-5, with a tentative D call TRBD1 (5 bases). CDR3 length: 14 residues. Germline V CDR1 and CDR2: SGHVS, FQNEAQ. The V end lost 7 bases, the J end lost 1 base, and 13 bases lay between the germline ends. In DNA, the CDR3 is TGTGCCAGCACCCCAGGGTACTTCCAAGAGACCCAGTACTTC. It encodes CASTPGYFQETQYF.

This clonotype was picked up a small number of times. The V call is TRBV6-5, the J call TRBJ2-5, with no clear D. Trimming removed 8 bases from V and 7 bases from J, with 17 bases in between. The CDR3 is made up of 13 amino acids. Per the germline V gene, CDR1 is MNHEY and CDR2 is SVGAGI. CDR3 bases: TGTGCCAGCCAAAGGGCCCCATTTTCGACCCAGTACTTC. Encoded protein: CASQRAPFSTQYF.

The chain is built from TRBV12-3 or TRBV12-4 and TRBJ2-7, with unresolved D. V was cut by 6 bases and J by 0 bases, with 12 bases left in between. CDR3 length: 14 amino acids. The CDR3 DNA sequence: TGTGCCAGCAGCCCGTGGGTTAGCTCCTACGAGCAGTACTTC. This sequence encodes CASSPWVSSYEQYF.

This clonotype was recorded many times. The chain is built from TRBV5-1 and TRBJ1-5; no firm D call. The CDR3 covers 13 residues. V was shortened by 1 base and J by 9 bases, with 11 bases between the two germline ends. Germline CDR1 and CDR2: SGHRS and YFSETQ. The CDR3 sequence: CASSLSGGMPQHF. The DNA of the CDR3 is TGCGCCAGCAGCTTGAGTGGAGGTATGCCCCAGCATTTT.

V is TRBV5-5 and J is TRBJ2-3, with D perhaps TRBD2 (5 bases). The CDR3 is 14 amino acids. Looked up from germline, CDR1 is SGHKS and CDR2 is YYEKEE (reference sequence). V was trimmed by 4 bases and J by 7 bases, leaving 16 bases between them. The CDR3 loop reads CASSLAGYGNTQYF. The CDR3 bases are TGTGCCAGCAGCCTGGCGGGTTACGGGAATACGCAGTATTTT.

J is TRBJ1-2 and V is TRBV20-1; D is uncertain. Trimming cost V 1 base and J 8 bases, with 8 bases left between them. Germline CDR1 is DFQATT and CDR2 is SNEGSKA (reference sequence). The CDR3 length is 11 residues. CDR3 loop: CSARVVSGYTF. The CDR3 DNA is TGCAGTGCTAGAGTCGTCAGCGGCTACACCTTC.

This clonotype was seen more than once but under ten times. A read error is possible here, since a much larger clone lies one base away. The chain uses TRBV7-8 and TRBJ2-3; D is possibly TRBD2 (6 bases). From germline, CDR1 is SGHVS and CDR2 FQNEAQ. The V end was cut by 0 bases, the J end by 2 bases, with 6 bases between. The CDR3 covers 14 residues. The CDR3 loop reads CASSLARDTDTQYF. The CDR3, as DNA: TGTGCCAGCAGCTTAGCGCGGGACACAGATACGCAGTATTTT.

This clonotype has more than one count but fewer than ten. CDR3 nucleotide sequence: TGTGCCACCAGCAGACAGACAGGGGGAGAGACCCAGTACTTC. Its protein is CATSRQTGGETQYF. The chain joins TRBV15 to TRBJ2-5, with TRBD1 matching over 9 bases. CDR1 is LNHNV, CDR2 YYDKDF, per germline (reference sequence). V dropped 2 bases and J dropped 4; count of bases not matched to a gene: 2. The CDR3 totals 14 residues.

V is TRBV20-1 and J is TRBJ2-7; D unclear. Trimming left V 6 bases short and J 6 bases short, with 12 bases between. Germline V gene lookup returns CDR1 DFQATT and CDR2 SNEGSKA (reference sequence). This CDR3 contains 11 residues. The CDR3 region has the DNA TGCAGTGCCACCGTCCCCAGCGAGCAGTACTTC. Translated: CSATVPSEQYF.

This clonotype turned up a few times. DNA for the CDR3: TGTGCCAGCAGTTATGGCGGGAGTCGGGAGACCCAGTACTTC. It specifies CASSYGGSRETQYF. The V call is TRBV6-5, the J call TRBJ2-5; TRBD2 agrees at 7 bases. Germline trimming cut 3 bases from V and 5 bases from J; bases unmatched to any gene: 6. The length of the CDR3 is 14 residues. Germline V CDR1 and CDR2: MNHEY, SVGAGI.

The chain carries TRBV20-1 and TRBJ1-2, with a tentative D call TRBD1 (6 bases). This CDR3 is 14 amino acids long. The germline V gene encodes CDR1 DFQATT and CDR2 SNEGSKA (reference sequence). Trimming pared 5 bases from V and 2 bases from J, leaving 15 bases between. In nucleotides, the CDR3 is TGCAGTGCTTCACTAAAAACAGGGAACTATGGCTACACCTTC. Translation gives CSASLKTGNYGYTF.

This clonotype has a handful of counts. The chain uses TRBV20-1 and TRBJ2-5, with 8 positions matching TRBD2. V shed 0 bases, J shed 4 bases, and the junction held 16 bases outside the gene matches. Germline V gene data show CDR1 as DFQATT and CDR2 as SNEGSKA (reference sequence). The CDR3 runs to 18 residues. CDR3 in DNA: TGCAGTGCTAGAGATCACACTAGCGGAATGGAGATGGGAGAGACCCAGTACTTC. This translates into CSARDHTSGMEMGETQYF.

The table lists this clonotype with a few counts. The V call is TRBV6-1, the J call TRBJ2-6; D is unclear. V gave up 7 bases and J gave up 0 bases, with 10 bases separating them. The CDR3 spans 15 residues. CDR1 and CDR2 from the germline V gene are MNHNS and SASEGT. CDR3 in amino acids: CASNEQDSGANVLTF. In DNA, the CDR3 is TGTGCCAGCAACGAACAAGACTCTGGGGCCAACGTCCTGACTTTC.

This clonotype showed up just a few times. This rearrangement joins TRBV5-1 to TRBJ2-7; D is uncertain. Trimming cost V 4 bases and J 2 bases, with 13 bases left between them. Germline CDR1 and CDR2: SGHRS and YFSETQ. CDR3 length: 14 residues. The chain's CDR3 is CASSPIGFPYEQYF. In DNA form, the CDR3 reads TGCGCCAGCAGCCCTATCGGCTTCCCCTACGAGCAGTACTTC. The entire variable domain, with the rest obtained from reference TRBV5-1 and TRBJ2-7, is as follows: KAGVTQTPRYLIKTRGQQVTLSCSPISGHRSVSWYQQTPGQGLQFLFEYFSETQRNKGNFPGRFSGRQFSNSRSEMNVSTLELGDSALYLCASSPIGFPYEQYFGPGTRLTVT.

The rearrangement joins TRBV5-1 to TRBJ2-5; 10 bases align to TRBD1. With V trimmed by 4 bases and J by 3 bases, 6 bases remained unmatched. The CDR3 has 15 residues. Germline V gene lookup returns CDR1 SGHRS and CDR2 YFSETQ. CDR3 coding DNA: TGCGCCAGCAGCCCGGGGGGGACAGGGGAAGAGACCCAGTACTTC. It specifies CASSPGGTGEETQYF.

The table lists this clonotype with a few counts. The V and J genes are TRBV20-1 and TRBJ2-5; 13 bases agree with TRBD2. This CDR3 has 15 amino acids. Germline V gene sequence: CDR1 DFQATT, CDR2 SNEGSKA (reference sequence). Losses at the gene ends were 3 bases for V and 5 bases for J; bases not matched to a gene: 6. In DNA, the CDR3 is TGCAGTGCTAGGAGGACTAGCGGGAGATCTGAGACCCAGTACTTC. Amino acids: CSARRTSGRSETQYF.

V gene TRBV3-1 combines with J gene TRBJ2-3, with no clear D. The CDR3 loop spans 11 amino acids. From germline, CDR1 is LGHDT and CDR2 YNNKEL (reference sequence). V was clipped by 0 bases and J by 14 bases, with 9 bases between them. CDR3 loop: CASSQEASAYF. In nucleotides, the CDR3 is TGTGCCAGCAGCCAAGAAGCAAGTGCGTATTTT.

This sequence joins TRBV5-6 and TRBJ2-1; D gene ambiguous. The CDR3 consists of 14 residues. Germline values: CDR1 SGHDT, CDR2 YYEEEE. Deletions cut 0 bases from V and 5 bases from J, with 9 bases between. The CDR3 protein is CASSLGPSHNEQFF. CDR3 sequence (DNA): TGTGCCAGCAGCTTGGGCCCGTCCCACAATGAGCAGTTCTTC. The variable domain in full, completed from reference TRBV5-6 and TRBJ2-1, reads DAGVTQSPTHLIKTRGQQVTLRCSPKSGHDTVSWYQQALGQGPQFIFQYYEEEERQRGNFPDRFSGHQFPNYSSELNVNALLLGDSALYLCASSLGPSHNEQFFGPGTRLTVL.

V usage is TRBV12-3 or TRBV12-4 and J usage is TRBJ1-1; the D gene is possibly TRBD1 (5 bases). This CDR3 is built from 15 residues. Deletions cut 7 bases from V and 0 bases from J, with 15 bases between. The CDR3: CASIPSTAMNTEAFF. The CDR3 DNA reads TGTGCCAGCATCCCCTCGACAGCCATGAACACTGAAGCTTTCTTT.